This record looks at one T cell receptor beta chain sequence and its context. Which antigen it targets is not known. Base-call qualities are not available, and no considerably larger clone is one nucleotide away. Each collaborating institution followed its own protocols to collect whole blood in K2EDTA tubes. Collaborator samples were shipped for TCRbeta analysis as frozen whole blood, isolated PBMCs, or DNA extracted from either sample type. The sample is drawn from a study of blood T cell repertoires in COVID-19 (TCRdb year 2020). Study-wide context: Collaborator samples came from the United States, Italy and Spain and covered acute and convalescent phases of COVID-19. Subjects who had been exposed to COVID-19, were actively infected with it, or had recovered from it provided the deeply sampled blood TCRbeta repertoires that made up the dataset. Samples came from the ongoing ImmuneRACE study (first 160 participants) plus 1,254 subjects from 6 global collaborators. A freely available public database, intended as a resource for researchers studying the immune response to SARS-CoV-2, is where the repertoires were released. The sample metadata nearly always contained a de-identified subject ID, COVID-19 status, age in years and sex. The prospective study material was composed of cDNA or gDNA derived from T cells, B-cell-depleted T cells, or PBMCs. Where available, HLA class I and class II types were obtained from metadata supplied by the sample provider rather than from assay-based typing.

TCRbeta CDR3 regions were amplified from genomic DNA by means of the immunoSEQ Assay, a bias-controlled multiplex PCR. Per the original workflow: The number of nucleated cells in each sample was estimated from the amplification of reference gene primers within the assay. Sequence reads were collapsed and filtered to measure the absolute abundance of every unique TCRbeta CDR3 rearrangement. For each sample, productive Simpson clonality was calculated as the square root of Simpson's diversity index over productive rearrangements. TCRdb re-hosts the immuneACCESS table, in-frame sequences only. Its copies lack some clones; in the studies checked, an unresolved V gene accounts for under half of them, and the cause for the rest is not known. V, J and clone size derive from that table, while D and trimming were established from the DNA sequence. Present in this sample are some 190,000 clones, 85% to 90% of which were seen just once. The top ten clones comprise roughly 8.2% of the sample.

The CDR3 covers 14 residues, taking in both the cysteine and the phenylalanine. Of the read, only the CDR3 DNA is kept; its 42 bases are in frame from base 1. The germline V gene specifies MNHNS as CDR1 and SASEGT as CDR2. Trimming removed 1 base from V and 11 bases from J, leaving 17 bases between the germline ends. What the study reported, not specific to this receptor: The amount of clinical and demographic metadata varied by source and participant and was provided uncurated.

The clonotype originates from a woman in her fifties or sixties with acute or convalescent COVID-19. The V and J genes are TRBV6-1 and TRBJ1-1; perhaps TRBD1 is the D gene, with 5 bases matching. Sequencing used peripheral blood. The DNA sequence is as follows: TGTGCCAGCAGTGAAGGGGGCGAGTCGGCTTTGGCTTTCTTT. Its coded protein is CASSEGGESALAFF.